This T cell receptor beta chain was identified in a study of shared clonotypes between healthy human individuals. Trimming pared 4 bases from V and 3 bases from J, leaving 16 bases between. This CDR3 has 16 amino acids. Looked up from germline, CDR1 is SGHKS and CDR2 is YYEKEE (reference sequence). Turning to this clone: As yet, its antigen is unknown.

Every contributor of samples was a Caucasian grown-up residing in Nashville, Tennessee. Assay runs were performed at deep level. It was across several immunoSEQ plates that each subset's genomic DNA was evenly split. Produced via immunoSEQ multiplex PCR; TCRdb's table is partial and in-frame only. The sample includes over a million clones, around 97% seen only once; the top ten take more than 0.9%. Findings of the study overall: Compared with memory subsets, naive subsets generally had larger estimated richness.

The sequence was collected from a man in his thirties or forties in good health. The specimen was naive CD4+ T cells sorted from blood. Described subset: CD45RA+ positively selected. V is TRBV5-5 and J is TRBJ2-2, with D possibly TRBD1 on 6 matching bases. The CDR3 bases are TGTGCCAGCAGCCCGCGGCCCAGGGGAGACACCGGGGAGCTGTTTTTT. It yields the protein CASSPRPRGDTGELFF. Full variable domain (rest looked up from reference TRBV5-5 and TRBJ2-2): DAGVTQSPTHLIKTRGQQVTLRCSPISGHKSVSWYQQVLGQGPQFIFQYYEKEERGRGNFPDRFSARQFPNYSSELNVNALLLGDSALYLCASSPRPRGDTGELFFGEGSRLTVL.